This T cell receptor (beta chain) was profiled in a study of control samples from healthy donors and cancer patients (TCRdb year 2020). The library was prepared using the immunoSEQ multiplex PCR assay. The source is immuneACCESS, and TCRdb retained only in-frame sequences with V and J called. Part of the clones is not carried over; for the studies checked, unresolved V genes explain less than half of this, and the remainder is unexplained. Recorded for this sample are some 100,000 clones; 80% to 90% of them occurred a single time. Less than 8.5% of the sample goes to the ten largest clones. Concerning this clone itself: Which antigen it targets is not known. Nothing much larger sits one base from this clone, and base qualities are not available.

The CDR3, from cysteine to phenylalanine, totals 13 residues. The retained sequence is limited to the CDR3, 39 bases, with the frame set at the first base. The CDR1 and CDR2 encoded by the germline V gene (reference sequence) are SGHNT and YYREEE. V was cut back by 0 bases and J by 12 bases, leaving a gap of 15 bases between them. The sample taken for sequencing was blood. The receptor was derived from a man in his thirties or forties in good health. The chain couples TRBV5-4 to TRBJ1-1; the D gene is perhaps TRBD1, from 6 matching bases. The sequenced DNA: TGTGCCAGCAGCTTGGCCGGGACACTTAGTACTTTCTTT. The translation is CASSLAGTLSTFF. Reference TRBV5-4 and TRBJ1-1 genes cover what lies past the CDR3, so the full variable domain is ETGVTQSPTHLIKTRGQQVTLRCSSQSGHNTVSWYQQALGQGPQFIFQYYREEENGRGNFPPRFSGLQFPNYSSELNVNALELDDSALYLCASSLAGTLSTFFGQGTRLTVV.